The sequence of this T cell receptor (beta chain) was determined in a study of OX40 agonist ivuxolimab in advanced cancers. Whole-study context: Hepatocellular carcinoma, melanoma, renal cell or head and neck cancer affected the dose-escalation patients. Cohort: more than 75% men, mean age approximately 66, aged roughly 20 to 79. Study-level results: Expanded peripheral T-cell antigen specificity went undetermined.

Sequencing was performed with immunoSEQ multiplex PCR; in TCRdb, only in-frame clones are kept and a portion is missing. The sample holds about 76,000 clones, around 85% seen once. The CDR3 consists of 12 residues. Germline CDR1 SGHVS, CDR2 FNYEAQ. The V end lost 3 bases, the J end lost 0 bases, and 2 bases lay between the germline ends. Exclusion of a patient followed from autoimmune disease history or systemic immunosuppression. Comments on this clone: What it recognizes is unknown.

The clonotype originates from an adult with an advanced solid tumor such as melanoma, head and neck, liver or kidney cancer. The material was CD4+ or CD8+ T cells sorted from blood, obtained in a trial of the OX40 agonist ivuxolimab. This chain connects TRBV7-6 to TRBJ2-5; no definite D call. The CDR3 loop is CASSLYQETQYF. CDR3 bases: TGTGCCAGCAGCTTGTACCAAGAGACCCAGTACTTC.